This TCR beta chain emerged from a study of T-cell memory formation after mild COVID-19. There are 15 residues in the CDR3. With 2 bases removed from V and 4 bases from J, the gap between germline ends came to 12 bases. From germline, CDR1 is SGHVS and CDR2 FNYEAQ. One entry per CDR3 protein, called by TCRdb with MiXCR from the 5' RACE reads. This repertoire shows 300,000 to 400,000 distinct CDR3 sequences, roughly 15% found once; its top ten account for 20% to 25%. This clonotype came up many times. The V call is TRBV7-6, the J call TRBJ1-5, with D unresolved. This TCR came from a man aged 18 to 35 who had mild COVID-19 (a few samples of this study predate the infection). Cell type and time point are not known. Sequencing was carried out using PBMCs or a T cell subset sorted from them (not recorded which). CDR3 DNA: TGTGCCAGCAGCTTATCAACGGGGTTAAATCAGCCCCAGCATTTT. Residues: CASSLSTGLNQPQHF.